The 4 T cell receptor beta chains presented below share a single source sample, sequenced in a study of CD8 T cells in ankylosing spondylitis. Regarding the study as a whole: About 8 highly homologous variants made up a TCR beta motif, and this motif appeared characteristic of ankylosing spondylitis blood.

TCRdb called the 5' RACE reads again in MiXCR, with one record for every CDR3 protein. The table has over 450,000 distinct CDR3 sequences, roughly 13% seen once. These receptors lack a known antigen. Specimen: blood, either unsorted or a sorted T cell fraction (not recorded which). All receptors derive from a male donor with ankylosing spondylitis.

CDR3 nucleotides: TGTGCCAGCAGTTACGTGGTCACTTACTCTGGAAACACCATATATTTT. It specifies CASSYVVTYSGNTIYF. The J gene is TRBJ1-3, the V gene TRBV6-5; D is unclear. CDR3 size: 16 residues. Germline lookup yields CDR1 MNHEY and CDR2 SVGAGI. V lost 2 bases and J 0 bases, leaving 11 bases between the germline ends.

This clonotype came up many times. V and J are TRBV20-1 and TRBJ1-1; D ambiguous. Germline CDR1 and CDR2: DFQATT and SNEGSKA (reference sequence). This CDR3 region has 14 residues. Trimming shortened V by 2 bases and J by 5 bases, and 15 bases separated the two germline ends. CDR3 in DNA: TGCAGTGCTAGACGGTGGACCGACGAAACTGAAGCTTTCTTT. This sequence encodes CSARRWTDETEAFF.

The V and J genes are TRBV20-1 and TRBJ2-4; tentatively, D is TRBD2 (7 bases). The CDR3 sequence is 15 residues long. V lost 4 bases, J lost 8 bases, and 21 bases lay in between. CDR1 and CDR2 from the germline V gene are DFQATT and SNEGSKA (reference sequence). The CDR3 here is CSAIRSRGAGDIQYF. CDR3 nucleotides: TGCAGTGCTATCAGGTCTAGGGGGGCGGGGGACATTCAGTACTTC.

This clonotype was picked up a small number of times. This chain uses TRBV18 with TRBJ1-1, with a possible D match to TRBD1 (6 bases). Between the trimmed V and J ends, which lost 5 bases and 7 bases, there was a span of 14 bases. Germline CDR1 is KGHSH and CDR2 is LQKENI. CDR3 size: 13 residues. The CDR3 protein is CASSTGGHLEAFF. CDR3 sequence (DNA): TGTGCCAGCTCAACGGGGGGCCATCTTGAAGCTTTCTTT.